This T cell receptor (beta chain) was recovered during a study of T cell responses to AZD1222 COVID-19 vaccine. Study-wide results and limits: Spike regions recognized by vaccine-associated CD4 TCRs spanned the protein, led by 160-218 and 743-854.

Points on this clone: Its specificity is not known.

Sequencing used immunoSEQ multiplex PCR; TCRdb keeps in-frame clones, though not all of them. The sample gives about 73,000 clones, roughly 90% of which show up once; 1.2% to 1.5% is in the top ten. The V gene's germline CDR1 is SQVTM and CDR2 ANQGSEA. This CDR3 region has 13 residues. Trimming cost V 2 bases and J 1 base; bases outside gene matches: 0. This receptor was obtained from an adult who received the AZD1222 COVID-19 vaccine. V and J are TRBV29-1 and TRBJ1-1, with TRBD1 matching 8 bases. This sample comprised peripheral blood, obtained 28 days after the second AZD1222 dose. CDR3 amino acids: CSVETGGNTEAFF. CDR3 sequence (DNA): TGCAGCGTTGAAACAGGGGGGAACACTGAAGCTTTCTTT.